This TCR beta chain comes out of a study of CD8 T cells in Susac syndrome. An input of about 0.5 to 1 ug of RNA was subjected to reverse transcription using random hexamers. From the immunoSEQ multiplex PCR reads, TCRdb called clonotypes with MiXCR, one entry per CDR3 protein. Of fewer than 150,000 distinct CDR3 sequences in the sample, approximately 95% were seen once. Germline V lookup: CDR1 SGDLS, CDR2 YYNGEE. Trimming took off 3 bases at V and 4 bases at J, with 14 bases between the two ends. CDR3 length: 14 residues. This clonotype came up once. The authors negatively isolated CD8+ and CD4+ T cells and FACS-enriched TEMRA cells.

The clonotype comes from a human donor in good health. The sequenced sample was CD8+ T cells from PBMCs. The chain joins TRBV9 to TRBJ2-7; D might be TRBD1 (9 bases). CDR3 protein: CASSAGGTGYEQYF. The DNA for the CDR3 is TGTGCCAGCAGCGCGGGGGGGACAGGGTACGAGCAGTACTTC.